The clone carrying this T cell receptor beta chain was seen once. The germline gives CDR1 SGHAT, CDR2 FQNNGV. V shed 5 bases, J shed 13 bases, and the junction held 16 bases outside the gene matches. This CDR3 has 16 residues. This record comes from a study of control samples from healthy donors and cancer patients. Clones were sequenced by immunoSEQ multiplex PCR, and TCRdb holds only the in-frame ones, with some missing. The sample records around 200,000 clones, over 85% being singletons. Sequenced: blood. V and J are TRBV11-2 and TRBJ2-3, with 12 bases lining up with TRBD2. The TCR originated in a man between 18 and 29 years old in good health. The CDR3 reads CASSGTPGGRLAGEYF. The CDR3 DNA reads TGTGCCAGCAGCGGAACCCCCGGGGGGAGACTAGCGGGGGAGTATTTT.